The present TCR beta chain was sequenced within a study of blood T cell repertoires in COVID-19. Germline CDR1 and CDR2: SGHTS and YDEGEE. This CDR3 contains 18 residues. J was trimmed by 0 bases and V by 3 bases; bases with no gene match: 6. Under the authors' procedure: Quantification of nucleated cells was approximated via reference gene primer amplification. Using immunoSEQ multiplex PCR, the repertoire was profiled, and TCRdb retains in-frame clones only, with some absent. V and J calls plus clone size are reproduced from that table; the DNA served to infer D and trimming. The data hold 200,000 to 300,000 clones, with 70% to 90% observed a single time.

The TCR originated in a man aged 30-40 years with active or convalescent COVID-19. The chain recombines TRBV5-8 with TRBJ1-4; TRBD1 matches at 12 bases. Material: peripheral blood. The CDR3 DNA reads TGTGCCAGCAGCTACGGGACAGGGGGCTTGGCAACTAATGAAAAACTGTTTTTT. It encodes CASSYGTGGLATNEKLFF.